This paragraph covers one TCR beta chain sequence. The limits of the CDR3 on the DNA are not certain, so only TCRdb's listed CDR3 is given. Both ends counted, the CDR3 spans 18 residues. Germline CDR1 and CDR2: MNHEY and SVGEGT. The source of the sample is a study of early T cells in non-severe SARS-CoV-2 infection. In the study overall: Sequenced material consisted of bulk RNA (from unsorted whole blood), and chains were unpaired.

TCRdb analysed the 5' RACE reads with MiXCR anew, one entry per CDR3 protein. The sample lists tens of thousands of distinct CDR3 sequences; roughly 6% were seen once. The receptor was derived from an adult who was a healthcare worker with PCR-confirmed SARS-CoV-2 infection or an uninfected control (not recorded which). Material for sequencing was whole blood. The chain links TRBV6-2 or TRBV6-3 to TRBJ2-7. This CDR3 is CASSSSSTRLDRGYEQYF.